The 9 T cell receptor beta chains presented below share a single source sample, sequenced in a study of cytomegalovirus exposure and HLA in healthy donors. TCRdb's copy holds only in-frame clones and misses some; the assay was immunoSEQ multiplex PCR. Of 65,000 to 90,000 clones in the sample, around 90% were seen once. Sequenced material: PBMCs. The source is a woman aged 18-29 years in good health and CMV-seropositive.

The rearrangement links TRBV19 to TRBJ2-7, with D possibly matching TRBD1 (6 bases). Deletions cut 4 bases from V and 4 bases from J, with 17 bases between. Per the germline V gene, CDR1 is LNHDA and CDR2 is SQIVND (reference sequence). The CDR3 consists of 15 residues. The CDR3 region is CASSNTWTEIYEQYF. CDR3 nucleotide sequence: TGTGCCAGTAGTAACACTTGGACAGAGATATACGAGCAGTACTTC.

The sample holds a few counts of this clone. In the same sample, other DNA sequences code for this CDR3. The chain couples TRBV6-1 to TRBJ2-5; 12 positions match TRBD2. V lost 2 bases, J lost 2 bases, and 0 bases stayed unmatched. There are 15 residues in the CDR3. Germline assignment: CDR1 MNHNS and CDR2 SASEGT. The CDR3 sequence: CASSELAGGQETQYF. CDR3 coding DNA: TGTGCCAGCAGTGAACTAGCGGGGGGGCAAGAGACCCAGTACTTC.

Here the CDR3 DNA reads TGCGCCAGCAGCTTGATTCCCGACACCGGGGAGCTGTTTTTT. This codes for CASSLIPDTGELFF. V gene TRBV5-1 combines with J gene TRBJ2-2; D gene unclear. The CDR3 runs to 14 residues. Germline V gene lookup returns CDR1 SGHRS and CDR2 YFSETQ. Trimming stripped 1 base from V and 3 bases from J, with 7 bases between.

V gene TRBV28 combines with J gene TRBJ1-5; D possibly corresponds to TRBD1 (6 bases). The CDR3 extends over 16 amino acids. With 4 bases removed from V and 6 bases from J, the gap between germline ends came to 19 bases. Germline values: CDR1 MDHEN, CDR2 SYDVKM. As DNA, the CDR3 is TGTGCCAGCAGTTCACATAGGCTAGCCAGGGGTCAGCCCCAGCATTTT. This codes for CASSSHRLARGQPQHF.

Note on this clone: The junction shows a germline mismatch at one end, possibly a read error. The chain employs TRBV19 and TRBJ1-1; 8 bases align to TRBD1. The germline CDR1 and CDR2 sequences are LNHDA and SQIVND (reference sequence). The length of the CDR3 is 14 residues. The CDR3 spells CASSTGTGNSEAFF. The CDR3 nucleotides read TGTGCCAGTAGTACAGGGACAGGTAACAGTGAAGCTTTCTTT.

The genes are TRBV4-1 and TRBJ1-5; 8 bases fit TRBD1. Germline trimming cut 0 bases from V and 3 bases from J; bases unmatched to any gene: 4. This CDR3 has 16 amino acids. Germline CDR1 and CDR2: MGHRA and YSYEKL. CDR3 DNA sequence: TGCGCCAGCAGCCAAGAGAACAGGGGGTTCAATCAGCCCCAGCATTTT. Translation: CASSQENRGFNQPQHF.

The rearrangement uses TRBV5-1 and TRBJ2-1, with 9 positions matching TRBD1. The CDR3 runs to 16 residues. V shed 0 bases and J 13 bases; nucleotides not matched to a gene: 14. From germline, CDR1 is SGHRS and CDR2 YFSETQ. The CDR3 region is CASSLDFGQGLRGQFF. The CDR3 DNA reads TGCGCCAGCAGCTTGGACTTCGGACAGGGGTTGCGTGGACAGTTCTTC.

The chain carries TRBV2 and TRBJ1-4; D gene uncertain. CDR1 SNHLY and CDR2 FYNNEI come from the germline V gene. The CDR3 has 15 residues. The V end was cut by 6 bases, the J end by 4 bases, with 15 bases between. The CDR3 loop is CASSPSGRVNEKLFF. The CDR3 nucleotides are TGTGCCAGCAGCCCATCGGGGAGAGTTAATGAAAAACTGTTTTTT.

The chain has TRBV7-9 and TRBJ1-2, with D unclear. V dropped 5 bases and J dropped 6 bases, with 13 bases sitting between them. This CDR3 contains 13 residues. CDR1 is SEHNR, CDR2 FQNEAQ, per germline (reference sequence). The CDR3 region is CASSPVGEHGYTF. The CDR3, as DNA: TGTGCCAGCAGCCCGGTGGGCGAGCATGGCTACACCTTC.